The source of this TCR beta chain is a study of T cell changes during pregnancy in multiple sclerosis. The table came from immunoSEQ multiplex PCR; TCRdb's copy has only in-frame clones and leaves some out. Among about 40,000 clones listed, about nine tenths were seen once. The CDR3 extends over 14 amino acids. Germline CDR1 MNHNY, CDR2 SVGAGI (reference sequence). This clone was counted between two and nine times. A junction boundary mismatches the germline segment, possibly from a read error. This specimen was CD4+ T cells from peripheral blood mononuclear cells, taken in the third trimester of pregnancy. The V call is TRBV6-6, the J call TRBJ2-1; 16 bases are a match to TRBD2. This TCR was sampled from a female donor with multiple sclerosis, enrolled in a pregnancy study. The CDR3: CASNPGTSGRVGVF. CDR3 nucleotides: TGTGCCAGCAACCCGGGGACTAGCGGGAGGGTAGGTGTCTTC.